Listed here are 9 T cell receptor beta chains from one sample, sequenced in a study of shared T cell receptors in the human thymus. This table comes from immunoSEQ multiplex PCR, and its TCRdb copy is limited to in-frame clones, with some not included. This sample carries more than 300,000 clones, around 93% of them seen once, and the ten largest clones take approximately 0.018%. The material sequenced was thymocytes. The origin of the receptors is a human donor.

V usage is TRBV15 and J usage is TRBJ1-1; possible D gene TRBD1, 6 bases. This CDR3 has 19 amino acids. V lost 4 bases and J lost 0, with 24 bases in between. Germline V gene sequence: CDR1 LNHNV, CDR2 YYDKDF (reference sequence). CDR3 DNA: TGTGCCACCAGCATAACGTGGGAGGCTATCACAGGGATGAACACTGAAGCTTTCTTT. This sequence encodes CATSITWEAITGMNTEAFF.

This sequence joins TRBV12-5 and TRBJ2-6, with 13 bases that match TRBD2. Germline assignment: CDR1 LGHNT and CDR2 FRNRAP. CDR3 size: 23 residues. V lost 1 base and J lost 4; bases outside the gene matches: 19. The CDR3 here is CASGLDTGTSGMRNSTGANVLTF. CDR3 bases: TGTGCTAGTGGTTTGGACACCGGGACTAGCGGGATGCGGAACTCGACGGGGGCCAACGTCCTGACTTTC.

The V call is TRBV11-2, the J call TRBJ2-1; possibly TRBD1 for D (6 bases). The V and J ends lost 5 bases and 3 bases respectively, with 17 bases between them. The CDR3 loop spans 16 amino acids. Germline CDR1 reads SGHAT; CDR2 reads FQNNGV. The chain's CDR3 is CASSRFHTDSYNEQFF. The DNA for the CDR3 is TGTGCCAGCAGCCGATTTCACACGGACAGCTACAATGAGCAGTTCTTC.

J is TRBJ1-2 and V is TRBV30; D unclear. V dropped 3 bases and J dropped 7 bases, with 18 bases sitting between them. Germline CDR1 reads GTSNPN; CDR2 reads SVGIG (reference sequence). The CDR3 runs 14 residues. The CDR3 nucleotides are TGTGCCTGGAGAGCCGGCTGGGCCCAGGTTGGCTACACCTTC. It translates to CAWRAGWAQVGYTF.

This clone occurred a few times. The gene calls are TRBV7-2 and TRBJ2-7, with 12 bases matching TRBD2. Germline V gene data show CDR1 as SGHTA and CDR2 as FQGNSA. This CDR3 is 15 amino acids long. Trimming took 1 base from V and 5 from J; bases not matched to a gene: 3. CDR3: CASSLETSGSNEQYF. The CDR3 DNA reads TGTGCCAGCAGCTTAGAGACTAGCGGGAGTAACGAGCAGTACTTC.

This chain connects TRBV27 to TRBJ1-3; perhaps TRBD1 as D (5 bases). The CDR3 has 14 amino acids. V lost 8 bases to trimming and J lost 4 bases, with 15 bases between them. Germline loops: CDR1 MNHEY, CDR2 SMNVEV (reference sequence). CDR3 in amino acids: CASHRGTGGNTIYF. The CDR3 DNA reads TGTGCCAGCCACCGGGGGACCGGGGGAAACACCATATATTTT.

This chain links TRBV19 with TRBJ2-3; perhaps D is TRBD1 or TRBD2 (6 bases each). The CDR3 sequence is 14 residues long. V lost 6 bases, J lost 4 bases, and 14 bases lay in between. The germline CDR1 and CDR2 sequences are LNHDA and SQIVND (reference sequence). CDR3 sequence (DNA): TGTGCCAGTAGGCGCTACGGGGGCGCAGATACGCAGTATTTT. It specifies CASRRYGGADTQYF.

Concerning this clone itself: Other DNA sequences in the same sample also yield this CDR3. The chain carries TRBV7-2 and TRBJ2-1; no clear D. V was cut by 1 base and J by 6 bases, with 1 base left in between. The CDR3 consists of 11 residues. The V gene's germline CDR1 is SGHTA and CDR2 FQGNSA. CDR3 region: CASSLGNEQFF. DNA of the CDR3: TGTGCCAGCAGCTTAGGCAATGAGCAGTTCTTC.

This clone was seen only once. The chain has TRBV14 and TRBJ2-7, with D perhaps TRBD1 (6 bases). This CDR3 contains 16 residues. CDR1 and CDR2 from the germline V gene are SGHDN and FVKESK. The V gene lost 0 bases and the J gene lost 5 bases, with 17 bases spanning the gap. The CDR3 DNA follows: TGTGCCAGCAGCCAAGATCTCCAGGACAGAACGAACGAGCAGTACTTC. This translates into CASSQDLQDRTNEQYF.